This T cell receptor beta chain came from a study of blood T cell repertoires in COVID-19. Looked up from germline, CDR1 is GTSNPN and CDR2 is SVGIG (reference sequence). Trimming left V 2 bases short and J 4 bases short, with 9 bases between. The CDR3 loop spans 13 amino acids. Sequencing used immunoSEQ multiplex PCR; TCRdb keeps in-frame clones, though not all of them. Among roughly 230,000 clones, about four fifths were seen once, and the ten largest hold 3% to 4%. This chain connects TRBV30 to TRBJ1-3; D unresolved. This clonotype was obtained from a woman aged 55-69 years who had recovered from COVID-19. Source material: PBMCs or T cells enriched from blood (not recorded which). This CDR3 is CAWSRAAGNTIYF. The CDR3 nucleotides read TGTGCCTGGAGTAGAGCGGCCGGAAACACCATATATTTT.